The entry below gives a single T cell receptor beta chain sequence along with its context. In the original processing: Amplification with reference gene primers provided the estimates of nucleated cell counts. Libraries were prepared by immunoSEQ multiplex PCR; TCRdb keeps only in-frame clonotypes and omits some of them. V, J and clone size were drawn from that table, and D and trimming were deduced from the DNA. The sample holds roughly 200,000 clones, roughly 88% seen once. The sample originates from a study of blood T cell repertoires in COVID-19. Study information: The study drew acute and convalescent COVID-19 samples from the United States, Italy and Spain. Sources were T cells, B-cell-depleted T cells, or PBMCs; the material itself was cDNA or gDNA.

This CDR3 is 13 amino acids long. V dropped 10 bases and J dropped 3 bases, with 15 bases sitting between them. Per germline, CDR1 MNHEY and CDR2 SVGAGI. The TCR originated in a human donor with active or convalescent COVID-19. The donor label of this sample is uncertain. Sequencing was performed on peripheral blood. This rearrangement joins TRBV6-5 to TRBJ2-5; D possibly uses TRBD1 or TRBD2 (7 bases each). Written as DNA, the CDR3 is TGTGCCACCAGCGGGACAGTAAAAGAGACCCAGTACTTC. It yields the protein CATSGTVKETQYF.